This is a list of T cell receptor beta chains from one sample in a study of Ad26.COV2.S vaccination and SARS-CoV-2 variants. Sequencing was performed with immunoSEQ multiplex PCR; in TCRdb, only in-frame clones are kept and a portion is missing. The sample includes approximately 500,000 clones, approximately 88% of them seen just once. This material consisted of peripheral blood, taken in a trial of Ad26.COV2.S vaccine versus placebo. The receptor set was obtained from a person between 18 and 65 years old who received the Ad26.COV2.S COVID-19 vaccine or a placebo. CDR3s include the opening cysteine and the closing phenylalanine or tryptophan. The D gene is left open where the match is weak. Expanded clones are given a class, and other clones once, few, many or no size at all.

d_call: NA
clone_size: NA
v_call: TRBV6-5
j_call: TRBJ1-2
cdr3_nt: TGTGCCAGCAGTTCGGGGTCTCGTGGCTACACCTTC
cdr3_aa: CASSSGSRGYTF

d_call: NA
clone_size: NA
v_call: TRBV28
j_call: TRBJ1-2
cdr3_nt: TGTGCCAGCAGTTTGCCCAGTATGGCAGGGACCTATGGCTACACCTTC
cdr3_aa: CASSLPSMAGTYGYTF

d_call: TRBD1
clone_size: NA
v_call: TRBV6-5
j_call: TRBJ2-7
cdr3_nt: TGTGCCAGCAGTCTCACCGGGACAGGGGGCTACGAGCGGTACTTC
cdr3_aa: CASSLTGTGGYERYF

d_call: TRBD2
clone_size: few
v_call: TRBV9
j_call: TRBJ2-2
cdr3_nt: TGTGCCAGCAGCGACCATTCTGGCGGGAGGGTTACCGGGGAGCTGTTTTTT
cdr3_aa: CASSDHSGGRVTGELFF

d_call: NA
clone_size: NA
v_call: TRBV6-6
j_call: TRBJ2-1
cdr3_nt: TGTGCCAGCAGTACCACCGGGACCACCGACAATGAGCAGTTCTTC
cdr3_aa: CASSTTGTTDNEQFF

d_call: NA
clone_size: NA
v_call: TRBV29-1
j_call: TRBJ2-3
cdr3_nt: TGCAGCGTTGGATGGCAGTCGGGAGCAGATACGCAGTATTTT
cdr3_aa: CSVGWQSGADTQYF

d_call: TRBD2
clone_size: NA
v_call: TRBV7-2
j_call: TRBJ2-3
cdr3_nt: TGTGCCAGCAGCCGGAGGGAGTGGAGGGGACTAGCGGGGTATACGCAGTATTTT
cdr3_aa: CASSRREWRGLAGYTQYF

d_call: TRBD1
clone_size: NA
v_call: TRBV15
j_call: TRBJ1-2
cdr3_nt: TGTGCCACCTCCCAAGACAGGGTGGCTGGCTACACCTTC
cdr3_aa: CATSQDRVAGYTF

d_call: NA
clone_size: NA
v_call: TRBV30
j_call: TRBJ1-5
cdr3_nt: TGTGCCTGGACCCCCCGAGGCAGGACGAATCAGCCCCAGCATTTT
cdr3_aa: CAWTPRGRTNQPQHF

d_call: NA
clone_size: once
v_call: TRBV7-9
j_call: TRBJ1-4
cdr3_nt: TGTGCCAGCAGCCCCAAGGGTCGGACCCGCGAAAAACTGTTTTTT
cdr3_aa: CASSPKGRTREKLFF

d_call: NA
clone_size: NA
v_call: TRBV27
j_call: TRBJ1-5
cdr3_nt: TGTGCCAGCAGTCCCGAGGGGGAGGGCGGCAATCAGCCCCAGCATTTT
cdr3_aa: CASSPEGEGGNQPQHF